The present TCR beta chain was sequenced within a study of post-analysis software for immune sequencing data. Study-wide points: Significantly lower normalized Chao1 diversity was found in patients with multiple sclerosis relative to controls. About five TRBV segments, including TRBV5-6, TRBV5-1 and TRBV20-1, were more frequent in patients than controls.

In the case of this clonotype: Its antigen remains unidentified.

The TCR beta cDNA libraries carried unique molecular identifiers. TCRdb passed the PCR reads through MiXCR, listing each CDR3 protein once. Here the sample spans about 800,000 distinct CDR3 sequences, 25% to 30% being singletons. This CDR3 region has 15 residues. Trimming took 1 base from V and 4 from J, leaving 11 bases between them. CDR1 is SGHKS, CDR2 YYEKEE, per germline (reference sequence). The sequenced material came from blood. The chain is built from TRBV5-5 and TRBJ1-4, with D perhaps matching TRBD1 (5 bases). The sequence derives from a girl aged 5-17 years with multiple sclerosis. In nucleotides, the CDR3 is TGTGCCAGCAGCTTGTTCGACAGTCTTAATGAAAAACTGTTTTTT. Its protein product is CASSLFDSLNEKLFF.